This TCR beta chain was sequenced in a study of shared clonotypes between healthy human individuals. Whole-study context: Three plates were used per donor for CD4 naive, three for CD4 memory, two for CD8 naive and one for CD8 memory.

This clone was seen only once. This CDR3 is 13 amino acids long. The germline CDR1 and CDR2 sequences are GTSNPN and SVGIG (reference sequence). V lost 1 base, J lost 4 bases, and 8 bases lay in between. An even split of each subset's genomic DNA across several immunoSEQ plates was performed. Clones were sequenced by immunoSEQ multiplex PCR, and TCRdb holds only the in-frame ones, with some missing. The table shows a few hundred thousand clones, with 96% occurring only once. Sequences were obtained from memory CD8+ T cells sorted from blood. Sample subset: CD45RO+ cells pooled with CCR7-negative TemRA cells. This sequence originates from a man aged 25 to 45 in good health. The V and J genes are TRBV30 and TRBJ1-5, with D perhaps matching TRBD1 (6 bases). The CDR3 DNA reads TGTGCCTGGAGTGAAACAGGGAATCAGCCCCAGCATTTT. As protein: CAWSETGNQPQHF. The variable domain in full, with the rest retrieved from reference TRBV30 and TRBJ1-5, is SQTIHQWPATLVQPVGSPLSLECTVEGTSNPNLYWYRQAAGRGLQLLFYSVGIGQISSEVPQNLSASRPQDRQFILSSKKLLLSDSGFYLCAWSETGNQPQHFGDGTRLSIL.